Listed below are T cell receptor beta chains from one sample, sequenced in a study of regulatory T cells in long-lasting Graves disease. TCRdb redid the calling of the multiplex PCR reads with MiXCR, one entry per CDR3 protein. The table shows approximately 440,000 distinct CDR3 sequences, with around a quarter occurring only once. The starting material was peripheral blood mononuclear cells (PBMCs), obtained when the disease was refractory, from a patient treated with antithyroid drugs. The origin of the receptors is a female donor with Graves disease. The CDR3 runs from the conserved cysteine through the conserved F or W. D genes are given only for firm matches. Only some rows state a clone size, as once, few, many or a class for expanded clones.

j_call | v_call | clone_size | d_call | cdr3_nt | cdr3_aa
TRBJ2-7 | TRBV29-1 | few | - | TGCAGCGTTGAAGTATGGATGCAGGCTAGCTATACCTACGAGCAGTACTTC | CSVEVWMQASYTYEQYF
TRBJ1-1 | TRBV27 | few | TRBD1 | TGTGCCAGCAGCCGACAGGGGAGTTCCGCTTTCTTT | CASSRQGSSAFF
TRBJ2-5 | TRBV28 | - | TRBD1 | TGTGCCAGCAGTTTGGCAGGGGTCGGGACAGCAAGAGAGACCCAGTACTTC | CASSLAGVGTARETQYF
TRBJ2-7 | TRBV28 | - | TRBD2 | TGTGCCAGCAGCTTCTCTAGCGGGAGTCTCGACGAGCAGTACTTC | CASSFSSGSLDEQYF
TRBJ2-2 | TRBV7-3 | many | - | TGTGCCAGCAGCTTAGAGGGCATCCGGCGCGCCGGGGAGCTGTTTTTT | CASSLEGIRRAGELFF
TRBJ1-2 | TRBV27 | few | - | TGTGCCAGCAGTTTATCGGGGGGCTATGGCTACACCTTC | CASSLSGGYGYTF
TRBJ2-4 | TRBV20-1 | many | - | TGCAGTGCTCATAATAGGGAGAGTGGGGTCAGCATTCAGTACTTC | CSAHNRESGVSIQYF
TRBJ2-7 | TRBV29-1 | - | TRBD1 | TGCAGCGTTGAAGCGGCGACAGGGACCAACTACGAGCAGTACTTC | CSVEAATGTNYEQYF
TRBJ2-7 | TRBV7-9 | - | - | TGTGCCACACCCCGCGACTCCGGTCCGCTCGAGCAGTACTTC | CATPRDSGPLEQYF
TRBJ1-1 | TRBV7-9 | few | - | TGTGCCAGCAGCTTACCTCGAACTGGCACTGAAGCTTTCTTT | CASSLPRTGTEAFF
TRBJ1-4 | TRBV20-1 | few | TRBD1 | TGCAGTGCTAGATACGGGACAGGGGTCGAAAAACTGTTTTTT | CSARYGTGVEKLFF
TRBJ2-7 | TRBV4-1 | few | - | TGCGCCAGCAGCCAATTCTACGCGCCGAACTACGAGCAGTACTTC | CASSQFYAPNYEQYF
TRBJ1-1 | TRBV12-3/TRBV12-4 | many | - | TGTGCCAGCAGTTTATTGAGGGTTGAAGCTTTCTTT | CASSLLRVEAFF
TRBJ1-1 | TRBV2 | many | TRBD1 | TGTGCCAGTTCAAACAGGGGCCACACTGAAGCTTTCTTT | CASSNRGHTEAFF
TRBJ1-1 | TRBV5-1 | - | TRBD1 | TGCGCCAGCAGCCCGAGACAGGGGGCGCCGTCGAAAACTGAAGCTTTCTTT | CASSPRQGAPSKTEAFF
TRBJ2-7 | TRBV4-3 | few | TRBD2 | TGCGCCAGCAGCCAAGATATGGCTAGCGGGGTATACGAGCAGTACTTC | CASSQDMASGVYEQYF
TRBJ2-5 | TRBV5-1 | few | - | TGCGCCAGCAGCCCGGGATCGGTGGCGGAGACCCAGTACTTC | CASSPGSVAETQYF
TRBJ1-5 | TRBV28 | many | - | TGTGCCAGCAGTTTGAGGAGGGGAGATAGTCAGCCCCAGCATTTT | CASSLRRGDSQPQHF
TRBJ2-2 | TRBV6-2/TRBV6-3 | many | - | TGTGCCAGCAGTTACTCTGGTACCACCGGGGAGCTGTTTTTT | CASSYSGTTGELFF
TRBJ1-4 | TRBV3-1 | - | TRBD1 | TGTGCCAGCAGCCAAGACGGGACAGGAAGCGGAGAAAAACTGTTTTTT | CASSQDGTGSGEKLFF
TRBJ2-5 | TRBV7-9 | - | TRBD2 | TGTGCCAGCAGCTCCTCTAGCGGGAGAAGGAAAGAGACCCAGTACTTC | CASSSSSGRRKETQYF
TRBJ1-5 | TRBV6-1 | - | TRBD1 | TGTGCCAGCAGACAATCAGGGGGCCGGGGTCAGCCCCAGCATTTT | CASRQSGGRGQPQHF
TRBJ1-4 | TRBV20-1 | many | TRBD1 | TGCAGTGCCAAGCGCGACAGGGGGCGCGGTGAAAAACTGTTTTTT | CSAKRDRGRGEKLFF
TRBJ1-2 | TRBV5-1 | few | TRBD1 | TGCGCCAGCAGCTGGGACAGGGCGGCTGGCTACACCTTC | CASSWDRAAGYTF
TRBJ2-5 | TRBV20-1 | - | TRBD2 | TGCAGTGCTAGCGCATCGGCTAGCGGGAGGCCCCCCGAGGAGACCCAGTACTTC | CSASASASGRPPEETQYF
TRBJ1-1 | TRBV5-1 | few | TRBD1 | TGCGCCAGCAGCCCCCAGACAGGGCGGGTTACTGTGGGCACTGAAGCTTTCTTT | CASSPQTGRVTVGTEAFF
TRBJ1-1 | TRBV12-3/TRBV12-4 | many | - | TGTGCCTGCGAGGGGGGTGGTACTGAAGCTTTCTTT | CACEGGGTEAFF
TRBJ2-7 | TRBV5-1 | - | - | TGCGCCAGCAGCTTGATCTGGGACACACCCTACGAGCAGTACTTC | CASSLIWDTPYEQYF
TRBJ2-7 | TRBV27 | - | - | TGTGCCAGCAGTTACGCACGACGAACCAGGGGAAACTTCAGCTCCTACGAGCAGTACTTC | CASSYARRTRGNFSSYEQYF
TRBJ1-5 | TRBV6-1 | few | - | TGTGCCAGACCCCGGGGCCAGGGGAGGGTAGGCAATCAGCCCCAGCATTTT | CARPRGQGRVGNQPQHF
TRBJ1-1 | TRBV5-1 | - | - | TGCGCCAGCAGCCTAGCCCCCATGAACACTGAAGCTTTCTTT | CASSLAPMNTEAFF
TRBJ2-7 | TRBV11-2 | many | - | TGTGCCAGCACAAGGCCCGGGACACGCTCCTACGAGCAGTACTTC | CASTRPGTRSYEQYF
TRBJ1-2 | TRBV30 | few | - | TGTGCCTGGAGTGTAAACAGACATAACTATGGCTACACCTTC | CAWSVNRHNYGYTF
TRBJ1-2 | TRBV30 | few | - | TGTGCCTGGAGCAACAGGGCCGGCTACACCTTC | CAWSNRAGYTF
TRBJ2-7 | TRBV6-2/TRBV6-3 | few | TRBD1 | TGTGCCAGCAAGGACAGGGAGGACGAGCAGTACTTC | CASKDREDEQYF
TRBJ2-5 | TRBV11-1 | many | - | TGTGCCAGCAGCTTGATGACAGGAAACCAAGAGACCCAGTACTTC | CASSLMTGNQETQYF
TRBJ1-1 | TRBV7-2 | - | TRBD1 | TGTGCCAGCAGCATTACAGGGGGAAGGACTGAAGCTTTCTTT | CASSITGGRTEAFF